This T cell receptor beta chain was sequenced in a study of blood T cells in healthy people across ages. General study results and limits: Total diversity from one million sequenced T cells was likely underestimated.

Then a second PCR, running about 6 to 11 cycles, was carried out with a sample-barcoded 5' primer and a J-beta primer mix. TCRdb independently ran MiXCR on the 5' RACE reads; one entry per CDR3 protein. Among hundreds of thousands of distinct CDR3 sequences listed, about 28% were seen once. The CDR3 totals 13 residues. Per germline, CDR1 SGHTA and CDR2 FQGNSA. V lost 0 bases to trimming and J lost 8 bases, with 8 bases between them. Notes on this clonotype: Its antigen is unidentified.

The sequenced sample was blood. The chain is built from TRBV7-2 and TRBJ1-3; D remains unclear. The receptor's source is a woman at least 80 years old in good health. The CDR3 spells CASSLAREDTIYF. CDR3 sequence (DNA): TGTGCCAGCAGCTTAGCTAGGGAGGACACCATATATTTT. Using reference TRBV7-2 and TRBJ1-3 for the parts outside the CDR3, the full variable domain is GAGVSQSPSNKVTEKGKDVELRCDPISGHTALYWYRQSLGQGLEFLIYFQGNSAPDKSGLPSDRFSAERTGGSVSTLTIQRTQQEDSAVYLCASSLAREDTIYFGEGSWLTVV.